The T cell receptor beta chain described here comes from a study of blood T cell repertoires in COVID-19. Study at large: Samples of COVID-19 (acute and convalescent) were obtained from the United States, Italy and Spain.

Using immunoSEQ multiplex PCR, the repertoire was profiled, and TCRdb retains in-frame clones only, with some absent. The sample includes hundreds of thousands of clones, 86% of them seen just once. V shed 5 bases and J 4 bases; nucleotides not matched to a gene: 9. The CDR3 has 15 residues. Germline values: CDR1 SGHTA, CDR2 FQGNSA. The specimen was peripheral blood. The chain joins TRBV7-2 to TRBJ2-7; 9 positions agree with TRBD1. The receptor was derived from an older woman who had recovered from COVID-19. For the CDR3, the DNA is TGTGCCAGCAGCCCGAGGGCGACAGGGGGGTACGAGCAGTACTTC. This gives the protein CASSPRATGGYEQYF. The full variable domain, its missing parts supplied by reference TRBV7-2 and TRBJ2-7, is GAGVSQSPSNKVTEKGKDVELRCDPISGHTALYWYRQSLGQGLEFLIYFQGNSAPDKSGLPSDRFSAERTGGSVSTLTIQRTQQEDSAVYLCASSPRATGGYEQYFGPGTRLTVT.